This TCR beta chain comes out of a study of OX40 agonist ivuxolimab in advanced cancers. Study summary: Head and neck, renal cell, melanoma or hepatocellular carcinoma were the cancers that dose-escalation patients had.

The assay was immunoSEQ multiplex PCR, and TCRdb's table has in-frame clones only and misses some. The repertoire includes about 55,000 clones, about nine tenths of them detected once, and more than 6.5% sits in the top ten. The CDR3 length is 16 residues. Between the trimmed V and J ends, which lost 0 bases and 0 bases, there was a span of 9 bases. The germline gives CDR1 MGHRA, CDR2 YSYEKL. The receptor was derived from an adult with an advanced solid tumor such as melanoma, head and neck, liver or kidney cancer. The sequencing used CD4+ or CD8+ T cells sorted from blood, collected in a trial of the OX40 agonist ivuxolimab. This chain connects TRBV4-1 to TRBJ1-3; D is uncertain. The CDR3 coding sequence is TGCGCCAGCAGCCAAGACACCCAGAGCTCTGGAAACACCATATATTTT. It codes for CASSQDTQSSGNTIYF.